This TCR beta chain was captured by sequencing in a study of T cell responses to AZD1222 COVID-19 vaccine. General study findings and limits: Close to half of all spike-specific TCRs reportedly target regions of the variants that are unmutated.

Trimming took 4 bases from V and 5 from J, leaving 8 bases between them. The CDR3 runs 12 residues. The germline V gene has CDR1 SGHTA and CDR2 FQGNSA. Measured with immunoSEQ multiplex PCR; TCRdb has only the in-frame clones, and not every one. Of fewer than 150,000 clones in the sample, roughly 91% were seen once. As for this clone: Its matching antigen is unknown.

The sequence came from an adult who received the AZD1222 COVID-19 vaccine. The sample here was peripheral blood, taken 28 days after the second AZD1222 dose. The J gene is TRBJ2-5, the V gene TRBV7-2; D gene ambiguous. The CDR3 protein is CASSSFGETQYF. The CDR3 nucleotides read TGTGCCAGCAGCTCGTTTGGGGAGACCCAGTACTTC.